Below are 14 T cell receptor beta chains sequenced from a single sample in a study of blood T cell repertoires in COVID-19. This table comes from immunoSEQ multiplex PCR, and its TCRdb copy is limited to in-frame clones, with some not included. The data show about 420,000 clones, 70% to 90% seen once. Sequencing input: peripheral blood. These receptors all come from a man aged 18 to 35 with COVID-19, enrolled during active disease.

The chain recombines TRBV6-1 with TRBJ2-7, with 7 bases aligning to TRBD2. The CDR3 consists of 14 residues. Germline V gives CDR1 MNHNS, CDR2 SASEGT. Trimming took 2 bases from V and 6 from J; bases not matched to a gene: 7. Here the CDR3 DNA reads TGTGCCAGCAGTGAATGGGGCAGGGAGGGCGAGCAGTACTTC. As protein: CASSEWGREGEQYF.

This chain links TRBV5-6 with TRBJ1-2; possibly TRBD1 for D (6 bases). The CDR3 extends over 16 amino acids. Trimming removed 0 bases at V and 4 bases at J, with 16 bases between. CDR1 is SGHDT and CDR2 is YYEEEE in the germline V gene. CDR3 sequence reads: CASSLVAGDESYGYTF. The CDR3 nucleotides are TGTGCCAGCAGCTTGGTCGCAGGGGATGAGAGCTATGGCTACACCTTC.

This sequence joins TRBV3-1 (or the pseudogene TRBV3-2) and TRBJ2-7, with 12 nucleotides matching TRBD1. This CDR3 is built from 15 residues. Losses at the gene ends were 7 bases for V and 4 bases for J; bases not matched to a gene: 8. Per germline, CDR1 LGHDT and CDR2 YNNKEL (reference sequence). The CDR3 sequence is CASITGTGGSYEQYF. CDR3 nucleotides: TGTGCCAGCATCACCGGGACAGGGGGCTCATACGAGCAGTACTTC.

This clone was detected only once. The chain recombines TRBV5-8 with TRBJ2-7; maybe TRBD1 (5 bases). Germline V lookup: CDR1 SGHTS, CDR2 YDEGEE. V was cut by 0 bases and J by 1 base, with 17 bases left in between. There are 17 residues in the CDR3. The DNA for the CDR3 is TGTGCCAGCAGCTTGGTTCGACCACAGGCACCTTCCTACGAGCAGTACTTC. Its translation is CASSLVRPQAPSYEQYF.

Only a few counts were recorded for this clone. The genes are TRBV27 and TRBJ1-1; D remains unclear. This CDR3 region has 14 residues. V dropped 6 bases and J dropped 4 bases, with 15 bases sitting between them. Germline V gene sequence: CDR1 MNHEY, CDR2 SMNVEV (reference sequence). The CDR3 DNA reads as TGTGCCAGCAGACCTAACATCCCGGGCACTGAAGCTTTCTTT. This encodes CASRPNIPGTEAFF.

The chain is built from TRBV7-8 and TRBJ1-1; the D gene is possibly TRBD1 (6 bases). The CDR3 covers 13 residues. V lost 5 bases, J lost 1 base, and 8 bases lay in between. Per the germline V gene, CDR1 is SGHVS and CDR2 is FQNEAQ. This CDR3 is CASSLGQNTEAFF. The DNA for the CDR3 is TGTGCCAGCAGCCTGGGACAGAACACTGAAGCTTTCTTT.

This chain links TRBV11-3 with TRBJ2-7; D is possibly TRBD1 (5 bases). The germline V gene has CDR1 SGHNT and CDR2 YENEEA. Trimming stripped 3 bases from V and 0 bases from J, with 18 bases between. The CDR3 sequence is 17 residues long. CDR3 sequence reads: CASSFAWGGGSSYEQYF. The CDR3 DNA is TGTGCCAGCAGCTTCGCTTGGGGCGGCGGAAGCTCCTACGAGCAGTACTTC.

The rearrangement joins TRBV12-3 or TRBV12-4 to TRBJ2-7; unclear D gene. Trimming removed 1 base at V and 3 bases at J, with 7 bases between. The CDR3 runs to 13 residues. The CDR3 spells CASSLGANYEQYF. The CDR3, as DNA: TGTGCCAGCAGTTTAGGGGCCAACTACGAGCAGTACTTC.

This sequence joins TRBV19 and TRBJ1-5, with TRBD1 as a possible D gene (6 bases). This CDR3 comprises 14 residues. Germline V lookup: CDR1 LNHDA, CDR2 SQIVND (reference sequence). V shed 7 bases and J shed 4 bases, with 14 bases lying between them. CDR3 sequence: CASNVGGPNQPQHF. CDR3 DNA: TGTGCCAGTAATGTTGGGGGCCCTAATCAGCCCCAGCATTTT.

The CDR3 loop reads CASSELGGGVYEQYF. The CDR3 coding sequence is TGTGCCAGCAGTGAACTCGGCGGGGGCGTCTACGAGCAGTACTTC. The V and J genes are TRBV25-1 and TRBJ2-7; tentatively, D is TRBD2 (7 bases). The ends were cut back, 2 bases at V and 3 bases at J, with 14 bases in the middle. There are 15 residues in the CDR3. Germline lookup yields CDR1 MGHDK and CDR2 SYGVNS.

In nucleotides, the CDR3 is TGTGCCAGCAGTGAGGGACTAAACATTCAGTACTTC. This translates into CASSEGLNIQYF. The rearrangement links TRBV12-3 or TRBV12-4 to TRBJ2-4; weak D call: TRBD2 (6 bases). The length of the CDR3 is 12 residues. V was trimmed by 5 bases and J by 6 bases, leaving 8 bases between them.

About this clone itself: Other nucleotide sequences from this sample produce the same CDR3. The J gene is TRBJ2-6, the V gene TRBV11-2, with D perhaps TRBD2 (5 bases). The CDR3 extends over 14 amino acids. With 5 bases removed from V and 4 bases from J, the gap between germline ends came to 9 bases. Looked up from germline, CDR1 is SGHAT and CDR2 is FQNNGV. CDR3 loop: CASSPSSGANVLTF. CDR3 DNA sequence: TGTGCCAGCAGCCCTAGCTCAGGGGCCAACGTCCTGACTTTC.

This clone was observed a single time. Here the CDR3 reads CASSGRASTDTQYF. CDR3 DNA sequence: TGTGCCAGTAGCGGGAGGGCTAGCACAGATACGCAGTATTTT. The chain carries TRBV18 and TRBJ2-3; TRBD2 matches at 11 bases. Trimming removed 9 bases from V and 0 bases from J; junction bases left unmatched: 2. The CDR3 is 14 amino acids. Germline CDR1 reads KGHSH; CDR2 reads LQKENI.

CDR3 nucleotides: TGTGCCAGCAGGGTGCGGGGGGCCATTACAGATACGCAGTATTTT. Translating gives CASRVRGAITDTQYF. This chain uses TRBV6-5 with TRBJ2-3, with TRBD2 matching 8 bases. The CDR3 length is 15 residues. V gave up 6 bases and J gave up 3 bases; unmatched junction bases: 8. Looked up from germline, CDR1 is MNHEY and CDR2 is SVGAGI.